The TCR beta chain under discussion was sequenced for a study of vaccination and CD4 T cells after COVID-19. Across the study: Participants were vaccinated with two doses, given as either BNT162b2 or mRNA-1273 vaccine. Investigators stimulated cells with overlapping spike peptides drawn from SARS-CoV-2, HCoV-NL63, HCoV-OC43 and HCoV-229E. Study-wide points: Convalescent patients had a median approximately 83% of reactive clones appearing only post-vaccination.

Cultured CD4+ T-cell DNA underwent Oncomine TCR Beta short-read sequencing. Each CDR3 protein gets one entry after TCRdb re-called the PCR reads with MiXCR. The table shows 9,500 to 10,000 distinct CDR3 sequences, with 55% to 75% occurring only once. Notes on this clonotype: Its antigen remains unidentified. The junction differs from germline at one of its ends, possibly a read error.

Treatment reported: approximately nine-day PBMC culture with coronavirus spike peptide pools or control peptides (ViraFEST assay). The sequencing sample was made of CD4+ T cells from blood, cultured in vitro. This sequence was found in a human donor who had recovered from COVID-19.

In DNA, the CDR3 is TGTGCTAGCAGCTTGGCGGACGCAGGGATCGGTGAGCAGTTCTTC. Residues: CASSLADAGIGEQFF. The chain is built from TRBV7-7 and TRBJ2-1; possible D gene TRBD1, 5 bases. CDR1 and CDR2 (germline): SSHAT, FNYEAQ (reference sequence). The CDR3 length is 15 residues.